This T cell receptor (beta chain) was obtained from a study of T cell changes during pregnancy in multiple sclerosis. The CDR3 runs to 15 residues. With V trimmed by 2 bases and J by 7 bases, 5 bases remained unmatched. Germline CDR1 and CDR2: MDHEN and SYDVKM. Assay used: immunoSEQ multiplex PCR; TCRdb lists only in-frame clones, some missing. In the table there are tens of thousands of clones, about 91% of which are singletons. The TCR was taken from a female donor with multiple sclerosis, enrolled in a pregnancy study. The genes are TRBV28 and TRBJ2-1; 10 positions agree with TRBD2. This specimen was CD4+ T cells from peripheral blood mononuclear cells, taken in the second trimester of pregnancy. In DNA, the CDR3 is TGTGCCAGCAGTTTAGACCCAGCGGGAGGGAATGAGCAGTTCTTC. Its protein product is CASSLDPAGGNEQFF.